This TCR beta chain was recovered during a study of blood T cells in healthy people across ages. This CDR3 has 13 residues. Germline V CDR1 and CDR2: DFQATT, SNEGSKA (reference sequence). Combining a sample-barcoded 5' primer with a J-beta primer mix, a second PCR ran for about 6 to 12 cycles. TCRdb called the 5' RACE reads again in MiXCR, with one record for every CDR3 protein. Of 630,000 or so distinct CDR3 sequences listed, approximately 30% are singletons. Worth noting for this clonotype: At one boundary the junction diverges from the germline segment, which might be a read error.

The source is an elderly woman in good health. The sample taken for sequencing was blood. The rearrangement joins TRBV20-1 to TRBJ1-5; 9 nucleotides line up with TRBD1. CDR3 amino acids: CSASRDRDQPQHF. As DNA, the CDR3 is TGCAGCGCTAGCCGGGACAGGGATCAGCCCCAGCATTTT.